The 29 T cell receptor beta chains reported below all come from one sample, sequenced in a study of cytomegalovirus exposure and HLA in healthy donors. The PCR had 60 Vbeta and 13 Jbeta primers. Clones were read by immunoSEQ multiplex PCR, and TCRdb kept only the in-frame ones, dropping some. The sample has 250,000 or so clones, about 80% seen once. Sequenced input: PBMCs. The receptors were gathered from a woman aged 60 to 75 in good health and CMV-seropositive.

The chain has TRBV5-1 and TRBJ2-1; 13 bases are shared with TRBD2. V was clipped by 4 bases and J by 3 bases; unmatched bases: 10. The CDR3 is made up of 18 amino acids. Germline lookup yields CDR1 SGHRS and CDR2 YFSETQ. In DNA form, the CDR3 reads TGCGCCAGCAGCCCTGGGACTAGCGGGGACCTCGACTACAATGAGCAGTTCTTC. Translation gives CASSPGTSGDLDYNEQFF.

The V and J genes are TRBV7-3 and TRBJ2-3; 7 positions match TRBD1. The CDR3 extends over 14 amino acids. With 6 bases clipped from V and 5 bases from J, the junction kept 8 bases outside the gene matches. Per germline, CDR1 SGHTA and CDR2 FQGTGA. The CDR3 sequence is CASSKQGQKDTQYF. The CDR3, as DNA: TGTGCCAGCAGTAAACAGGGGCAGAAAGATACGCAGTATTTT.

This sequence joins TRBV7-3 and TRBJ2-1, with 7 bases aligning to TRBD1. CDR1 SGHTA and CDR2 FQGTGA come from the germline V gene. This CDR3 region has 15 residues. J lost 6 bases, V lost 0 bases, and 5 bases had no gene match. The CDR3 sequence is CASSLTRAGGNEQFF. The DNA of the CDR3 is TGTGCCAGCAGCTTAACGAGGGCAGGGGGCAATGAGCAGTTCTTC.

The chain uses TRBV5-1 and TRBJ2-7; D gene uncertain. CDR1 is SGHRS, CDR2 YFSETQ, per germline. This CDR3 region has 14 residues. With 7 bases removed from V and 0 bases from J, the gap between germline ends came to 14 bases. This CDR3 reads CASSKMATSYEQYF. The CDR3 DNA sequence: TGCGCCAGCTCGAAAATGGCCACCTCCTACGAGCAGTACTTC.

The V and J genes are TRBV7-3 and TRBJ1-3; a possible D gene is TRBD1 (6 bases). CDR1 and CDR2 from the germline V gene are SGHTA and FQGTGA. The CDR3 runs to 15 residues. Trimming left V 2 bases short and J 4 bases short, with 12 bases between. The chain's CDR3 is CASSLQGTAGNTIYF. The CDR3 DNA is TGTGCCAGCAGCTTACAGGGGACCGCAGGAAACACCATATATTTT.

The chain joins TRBV28 to TRBJ2-3; D is ambiguous. V lost 6 bases, J lost 6 bases, and 7 bases lay in between. This CDR3 is 11 amino acids long. CDR1 MDHEN and CDR2 SYDVKM come from the germline V gene. DNA of the CDR3: TGTGCCAGCAGGGGCCACGATACGCAGTATTTT. It translates to CASRGHDTQYF.

This rearrangement joins TRBV18 to TRBJ2-3; D might be TRBD2 (6 bases). In germline, CDR1 is KGHSH, CDR2 LQKENI. V shed 0 bases and J shed 3 bases, with 16 bases lying between them. The CDR3 covers 17 residues. DNA for the CDR3: TGTGCCAGCTCACCACCCCTGACTAGTGTGGCGACAGATACGCAGTATTTT. Residues: CASSPPLTSVATDTQYF. Variable domain in full (rest from reference TRBV18 and TRBJ2-3): NAGVMQNPRHLVRRRGQEARLRCSPMKGHSHVYWYRQLPEEGLKFMVYLQKENIIDESGMPKERFSAEFPKEGPSILRIQQVVRGDSAAYFCASSPPLTSVATDTQYFGPGTRLTVL.

Worth noting for this clone: One end of the junction fails to match germline, which may point to a read error. The V call is TRBV7-9, the J call TRBJ1-1; a weak D match, TRBD1 (6 bases). The CDR3 has 17 amino acids. Germline V gene lookup returns CDR1 SEHNR and CDR2 FQNEAQ (reference sequence). The CDR3 reads CSSSSTGLTSTNTEAFF. The CDR3 region has the DNA TGTTCCAGCAGTTCGACAGGTTTGACGTCGACTAACACTGAAGCTTTCTTT. The variable domain in full, with the rest retrieved from reference TRBV7-9 and TRBJ1-1, is DTGVSQNPRHKITKRGQNVTFRCDPISEHNRLYWYRQTLGQGPEFLTYFQNEAQLEKSRLLSDRFSAERPKGSFSTLEIQRTEQGDSAMYLCSSSSTGLTSTNTEAFFGQGTRLTVV.

The chain carries TRBV27 and TRBJ2-7, with 10 bases identical to TRBD2. CDR1 is MNHEY and CDR2 is SMNVEV in the germline V gene (reference sequence). The CDR3 contains 14 residues. Germline trimming cut 6 bases from V and 4 bases from J; bases unmatched to any gene: 6. The CDR3 region has the DNA TGTGCCAGCAGGTCACTAGCGGGATGGTACGAGCAGTACTTC. Amino acids: CASRSLAGWYEQYF.

The V and J genes are TRBV29-1 and TRBJ2-1, with 7 bases aligning to TRBD1. Germline CDR1 reads SQVTM; CDR2 reads ANQGSEA. With V trimmed by 3 bases and J by 9 bases, 14 bases remained unmatched. This CDR3 contains 15 residues. The DNA of the CDR3 is TGCAGCGTTGATGAGGGGGCGTCTAATTTCATTGAGCAGTTCTTC. It specifies CSVDEGASNFIEQFF.

This rearrangement joins TRBV19 to TRBJ1-5; a possible D gene is TRBD1 (5 bases). CDR1 LNHDA and CDR2 SQIVND come from the germline V gene (reference sequence). CDR3 length: 15 residues. V gave up 3 bases and J gave up 7 bases, with 16 bases separating them. CDR3 residues: CASSIRLQGVQPQHF. CDR3 nucleotides: TGTGCCAGTAGTATCCGTCTGCAGGGTGTGCAGCCCCAGCATTTT. Drawing the rest from reference TRBV19 and TRBJ1-5, the complete variable domain is DGGITQSPKYLFRKEGQNVTLSCEQNLNHDAMYWYRQDPGQGLRLIYYSQIVNDFQKGDIAEGYSVSREKKESFPLTVTSAQKNPTAFYLCASSIRLQGVQPQHFGDGTRLSIL.

The V and J genes are TRBV2 and TRBJ1-1, with a tentative D call TRBD1 (5 bases). Germline V gene lookup returns CDR1 SNHLY and CDR2 FYNNEI. Deletions cut 5 bases from V and 0 bases from J, with 16 bases between. This CDR3 spans 16 amino acids. The CDR3 protein is CASSLGRQRMNTEAFF. The CDR3 region has the DNA TGTGCCAGCAGTCTGGGTAGACAGCGCATGAACACTGAAGCTTTCTTT. The whole variable domain, remainder taken from reference TRBV2 and TRBJ1-1, is EPEVTQTPSHQVTQMGQEVILRCVPISNHLYFYWYRQILGQKVEFLVSFYNNEISEKSEIFDDQFSVERPDGSNFTLKIRSTKLEDSAMYFCASSLGRQRMNTEAFFGQGTRLTVV.

This clone occurred once. The rearrangement uses TRBV27 and TRBJ2-1; 7 nucleotides match TRBD2. CDR1 is MNHEY, CDR2 SMNVEV, per germline (reference sequence). The J segment lost 7 bases and the V segment lost 6 bases, leaving 12 bases of the junction unmatched. The CDR3 runs to 15 residues. DNA of the CDR3: TGTGCCAGCAGGGTACGGGAGGACCCTATTAATGAGCAGTTCTTC. Translation gives CASRVREDPINEQFF.

This chain joins TRBV18 and TRBJ1-2; maybe TRBD1 (6 bases). CDR1 is KGHSH, CDR2 LQKENI, per germline. V was clipped by 1 base and J by 8 bases, with 14 bases between them. This CDR3 is built from 14 residues. CDR3 nucleotides: TGTGCCAGCTCACCACAGGCGGGGGCGGGCGGCTACACCTTC. Protein sequence: CASSPQAGAGGYTF.

This chain links TRBV9 with TRBJ1-2; the match to TRBD1 covers 7 bases. The CDR3 consists of 18 residues. Germline trimming cut 0 bases from V and 4 bases from J; bases unmatched to any gene: 15. Germline CDR1 is SGDLS and CDR2 is YYNGEE. In DNA form, the CDR3 reads TGTGCCAGCAGCGTAGGGACCCCCTCGGGACAGTTCTTCTATGGCTACACCTTC. Its protein is CASSVGTPSGQFFYGYTF.

The rearrangement joins TRBV7-9 to TRBJ1-1, with a tentative D call TRBD1 (5 bases). Trimming removed 5 bases at V and 4 bases at J, with 20 bases between. This CDR3 comprises 16 residues. The germline CDR1 and CDR2 sequences are SEHNR and FQNEAQ (reference sequence). CDR3 bases: TGTGCCAGCAGCCTAGTCCGACCGACAGCATCCACTGAAGCTTTCTTT. The encoded protein is CASSLVRPTASTEAFF.

J is TRBJ2-5 and V is TRBV5-4, with 13 bases fitting TRBD2. J gave up 3 bases and V 0 bases, and 5 bases lay outside the gene matches. Per germline, CDR1 SGHNT and CDR2 YYREEE (reference sequence). This CDR3 spans 17 amino acids. CDR3: CASSLAQTSGRKETQYF. The CDR3 nucleotides are TGTGCCAGCAGCTTGGCTCAGACTAGCGGGAGGAAAGAGACCCAGTACTTC.

Turning to this clone: The junction departs from germline at one end; a sequencing error may be responsible. The DNA for the CDR3 is TGTTCCAGCAGCTTGGGGACTAGCGGTAATGAGCAGTTCTTC. Amino acid sequence: CSSSLGTSGNEQFF. This chain connects TRBV7-9 to TRBJ2-1; 11 nucleotides align to TRBD2. CDR3 size: 14 residues. Germline V lookup: CDR1 SEHNR, CDR2 FQNEAQ (reference sequence).

This clone was recorded a few times. V usage is TRBV7-9 and J usage is TRBJ1-1; D is possibly TRBD1 (6 bases). CDR3 size: 14 residues. Germline V gene data show CDR1 as SEHNR and CDR2 as FQNEAQ (reference sequence). Trimming removed 3 bases from V and 0 bases from J, with 8 bases in between. The CDR3 here is CASSFGQMNTEAFF. CDR3 nucleotide sequence: TGTGCCAGCAGCTTTGGACAGATGAACACTGAAGCTTTCTTT.

This chain uses TRBV5-1 with TRBJ2-7; perhaps TRBD1 as D (6 bases). Germline V CDR1 and CDR2: SGHRS, YFSETQ. Trimming pared 1 base from V and 0 bases from J, leaving 14 bases between. This CDR3 is built from 16 residues. This CDR3 reads CASSLYRDPSSYEQYF. The CDR3, as DNA: TGCGCCAGCAGCTTGTACAGGGACCCGAGCTCCTACGAGCAGTACTTC.

The table lists this clone with a few counts. An end of the junction differs from the germline gene, which may be a read error. The V and J genes are TRBV4-1 and TRBJ2-3; possible D gene TRBD2, 5 bases. This CDR3 is 10 amino acids long. The germline V gene encodes CDR1 MGHRA and CDR2 YSYEKL. CDR3 DNA sequence: TGCGCCAGCAGCCAAGATTTCACTAGATTT. It is translated as CASSQDFTRF.

This rearrangement joins TRBV5-1 to TRBJ2-5, with 9 positions matching TRBD1. CDR1 and CDR2 (germline): SGHRS, YFSETQ. The J segment lost 5 bases and the V segment lost 4 bases, leaving 9 bases of the junction unmatched. There are 15 residues in the CDR3. The CDR3 DNA sequence: TGCGCCAGCAGCCCTGGGACAGGGACAGTTGAGACCCAGTACTTC. Translated, it gives CASSPGTGTVETQYF.

The chain is built from TRBV5-1 and TRBJ2-7; perhaps TRBD2 as D (6 bases). Germline V gives CDR1 SGHRS, CDR2 YFSETQ. CDR3 length: 14 residues. Trimming stripped 4 bases from V and 3 bases from J, with 14 bases between. The CDR3 sequence: CASSNQGGNYEQYF. Here the CDR3 DNA reads TGCGCCAGCAGCAACCAAGGCGGGAACTACGAGCAGTACTTC.

This clone was seen a few times. The chain carries TRBV4-1 and TRBJ2-7, with 9 bases identical to TRBD1. This CDR3 has 15 residues. Germline CDR1 is MGHRA and CDR2 is YSYEKL. The junction had 3 bases not matched to a gene; V was cut back by 0 bases and J by 3 bases. The CDR3 nucleotides are TGCGCCAGCAGCCAAGATCGGGGACAGGGCTACGAGCAGTACTTC. This codes for CASSQDRGQGYEQYF.

The J gene is TRBJ1-2, the V gene TRBV5-1; 7 nucleotides match TRBD1. The germline CDR1 and CDR2 sequences are SGHRS and YFSETQ. This CDR3 region has 15 residues. The J segment lost 13 bases and the V segment lost 4 bases, leaving 19 bases of the junction unmatched. The CDR3 here is CASSMRTYRGDLTTF. The CDR3 DNA is TGCGCCAGCAGCATGAGGACCTACAGGGGAGATCTAACCACCTTC.

This rearrangement joins TRBV7-3 to TRBJ2-5, with 9 nucleotides matching TRBD1. Per germline, CDR1 SGHTA and CDR2 FQGTGA. V lost 5 bases, J lost 2 bases, and 6 bases stayed unmatched. The CDR3 has 15 residues. CDR3 sequence reads: CASSPGGQGQETQYF. The CDR3 DNA reads as TGTGCCAGCAGCCCAGGGGGACAGGGACAAGAGACCCAGTACTTC.

This chain links TRBV29-1 with TRBJ2-5; 10 nucleotides agree with TRBD1. The CDR3 consists of 16 residues. Germline-derived CDR1 and CDR2 are SQVTM and ANQGSEA. The V segment lost 4 bases and the J segment 3 bases; nucleotides outside the gene matches: 11. The CDR3, as DNA: TGCAGCGTTGTGGGTCTCCCGGGACAGGGGAAAGAGACCCAGTACTTC. Protein: CSVVGLPGQGKETQYF.

This chain joins TRBV7-9 and TRBJ2-1, with a possible D match to TRBD2 (5 bases). In germline, CDR1 is SEHNR, CDR2 FQNEAQ (reference sequence). Trimming took off 7 bases at V and 9 bases at J, with 16 bases between the two ends. The CDR3 sequence is 13 residues long. DNA for the CDR3: TGTGCCAGCACGCTGACGGGAAAGGGTGAGCAGTTCTTC. Its protein product is CASTLTGKGEQFF.

CDR3 protein: CASSMNRDRVNEQFF. CDR3 DNA: TGTGCCAGTAGTATGAACCGGGACAGAGTCAATGAGCAGTTCTTC. This chain uses TRBV19 with TRBJ2-1, with 7 positions matching TRBD1. V lost 3 bases to trimming and J lost 6 bases; unmatched junction nucleotides: 8. The germline CDR1 and CDR2 sequences are LNHDA and SQIVND (reference sequence). This CDR3 is built from 15 residues.